The entry that follows covers one TCR beta chain sequence. The antigen is undetermined. The sample comes from a study of molecular identifiers for immune sequencing clone quantification. Study-level points and caveats: Jurkat TCR RNA spiked in from one cell reportedly remained identifiable amid approximately 970,000 naive cells.

Naive CD8 T cells were FACS-sorted by CD8+CD4-CCR7+CD45RA+ markers. Trimming removed 6 bases at V and 2 bases at J, with 11 bases between. The CDR3 is 13 residues long. The germline gives CDR1 LNHDA, CDR2 SQIVND (reference sequence). TCRdb recomputed calls from the PCR reads with MiXCR, one row per CDR3 protein. The sample yields around 480,000 distinct CDR3 sequences, about 25% seen once. The chain employs TRBV19 and TRBJ2-7; D is uncertain. This receptor was obtained from a human donor in good health. Some libraries in this study had Jurkat cell RNA spiked in. The specimen sequenced was naive CD8+ T cells from blood, with Jurkat cell RNA spiked in. The subset denotes: FACS-sorted CD8+CD4-CCR7+CD45RA+ naive T cells. CDR3 in DNA: TGTGCCAGTAGCCGTGTAGGTACCTACGAGCAGTACTTC. It encodes CASSRVGTYEQYF.